The 14 T cell receptor beta chains in this list originate from one sample, sequenced in a study of human T cells and chemical hapten exposure. TCRdb recomputed calls from the RACE reads with MiXCR, one row per CDR3 protein. Here the sample spans 100,000 or so distinct CDR3 sequences, approximately 11% being singletons. This sample's time point: patch test 1, 2 weeks after DPC sensitization. Treatment here: therapeutic diphenylcyclopropenone sensitization with weekly scalp DPC. Source: whole blood, taken in connection with sensitization to the hapten diphenylcyclopropenone (DPC). The receptors here all came from a woman in her 40s with alopecia areata. Some clones in this sample may be carry-over from other donors' samples.

V is TRBV19 and J is TRBJ2-7; D is tentatively TRBD1 or TRBD2 (6 bases each). This CDR3 spans 14 amino acids. From germline, CDR1 is LNHDA and CDR2 SQIVND (reference sequence). V was trimmed by 3 bases and J by 8 bases, leaving 17 bases between them. DNA of the CDR3: TGTGCCAGTAGTATCAGGGGCGGGGCAAGGCAGCAGTACTTC. This translates into CASSIRGGARQQYF.

This clonotype was recorded many times. V usage is TRBV5-4 and J usage is TRBJ1-6; D might be TRBD1 (5 bases). The V and J ends lost 2 bases and 7 bases respectively, with 13 bases between them. Germline-derived CDR1 and CDR2 are SGHNT and YYREEE (reference sequence). The CDR3 is 15 amino acids. CDR3 region: CASSLPGSKNSPLHF. The CDR3 DNA sequence: TGTGCCAGCAGCTTACCAGGGTCGAAGAATTCACCCCTCCACTTT.

This clonotype has a handful of counts. The chain joins TRBV12-3 or TRBV12-4 to TRBJ1-1, with no clear D. This CDR3 region has 12 residues. V was shortened by 5 bases and J by 1 base, with 5 bases between the two germline ends. The CDR3 region has the DNA TGTGCCAGCAGTCTCTGGAACACTGAAGCTTTCTTT. As protein: CASSLWNTEAFF.

This clonotype was observed at least ten times. The V call is TRBV2, the J call TRBJ1-5; possible D gene TRBD1, 5 bases. Germline lookup yields CDR1 SNHLY and CDR2 FYNNEI. This CDR3 is built from 15 residues. Trimming removed 6 bases at V and 4 bases at J, with 16 bases between. DNA of the CDR3: TGTGCCAGCAGAGACCGGGACGGTAGAAATCAGCCCCAGCATTTT. Translation: CASRDRDGRNQPQHF.

The V gene is TRBV6-5, the J gene TRBJ2-7; 7 bases line up with TRBD1. In germline, CDR1 is MNHEY, CDR2 SVGAGI. The trim removed 0 bases at V and 1 base at J, leaving 3 bases unmatched. The CDR3 totals 15 residues. CDR3 bases: TGTGCCAGCAGTTACTCGACACAGGGGTCCTACGAGCAGTACTTC. This sequence encodes CASSYSTQGSYEQYF.

The table lists this clonotype with many counts. The chain joins TRBV7-9 to TRBJ2-3; D might be TRBD1 (6 bases). Germline loops: CDR1 SEHNR, CDR2 FQNEAQ (reference sequence). This CDR3 has 15 residues. Deletions cut 1 base from V and 1 base from J, with 9 bases between. CDR3 amino acids: CASSLEAGGTDTQYF. The CDR3 DNA sequence: TGTGCCAGCAGCTTAGAAGCAGGGGGCACAGATACGCAGTATTTT.

V is TRBV5-6 and J is TRBJ1-1, with D possibly matching TRBD1 (5 bases). CDR1 and CDR2 (germline): SGHDT, YYEEEE. Deletions cut 0 bases from V and 6 bases from J, with 18 bases between. CDR3 size: 16 residues. CDR3 bases: TGTGCCAGCAGCTTGGCCGGGACCACCCACTTCTCTGAAGCTTTCTTT. Amino acid sequence: CASSLAGTTHFSEAFF.

DNA for the CDR3: TGCAGTGCTAGAGATCCGGCGAGCTCTGGAAACACCATATATTTT. This gives the protein CSARDPASSGNTIYF. The chain combines TRBV20-1 with TRBJ1-3; D gene uncertain. This CDR3 is 15 amino acids long. V was clipped by 0 bases and J by 0 bases, with 9 bases between them. Germline CDR1 DFQATT, CDR2 SNEGSKA (reference sequence).

The chain is built from TRBV6-2 or TRBV6-3 and TRBJ2-1; D possibly corresponds to TRBD2 (5 bases). Trimming took off 0 bases at V and 10 bases at J, with 10 bases between the two ends. The germline gives CDR1 MNHEY, CDR2 SVGEGT. CDR3 length: 13 residues. The CDR3, as DNA: TGTGCCAGCAGTTACTCGGCCGGAGGCGAGCAGTTCTTC. Translating it yields CASSYSAGGEQFF.

The rearrangement uses TRBV7-9 and TRBJ2-5; TRBD1 aligns across 7 bases. Germline lookup yields CDR1 SEHNR and CDR2 FQNEAQ (reference sequence). V lost 5 bases to trimming and J lost 0 bases; unmatched junction nucleotides: 6. The CDR3 runs 15 residues. The CDR3 sequence is CASSLTGTYQETQYF. CDR3 nucleotides: TGTGCCAGCAGCCTGACAGGGACGTACCAAGAGACCCAGTACTTC.

At least ten counts were recorded for this clonotype. This rearrangement joins TRBV2 to TRBJ1-3; D may be TRBD1 (6 bases). Looked up from germline, CDR1 is SNHLY and CDR2 is FYNNEI. Trimming pared 8 bases from V and 4 bases from J, leaving 9 bases between. The CDR3 contains 12 residues. The CDR3 region is CASGGQGNTIYF. The CDR3 DNA follows: TGTGCCAGCGGGGGACAAGGAAACACCATATATTTT.

This clonotype came up a few times. J is TRBJ2-2 and V is TRBV6-6, with 10 bases that match TRBD1. With 2 bases clipped from V and 6 bases from J, the junction kept 0 bases outside the gene matches. Germline V gene sequence: CDR1 MNHNY, CDR2 SVGAGI (reference sequence). CDR3 size: 14 residues. The CDR3 spells CASSYDRGPGELFF. CDR3 nucleotide sequence: TGTGCCAGCAGTTACGACAGGGGGCCCGGGGAGCTGTTTTTT.

This chain joins TRBV7-9 and TRBJ1-1, with 7 bases fitting TRBD1. This CDR3 comprises 15 residues. Germline lookup yields CDR1 SEHNR and CDR2 FQNEAQ (reference sequence). The J segment lost 5 bases and the V segment lost 5 bases, leaving 11 bases of the junction unmatched. CDR3: CASSRRKTGRTEAFF. The CDR3 nucleotides read TGTGCCAGCAGCCGTAGGAAGACAGGGAGGACTGAAGCTTTCTTT.

This clonotype was seen many times. CDR3 nucleotide sequence: TGTGCCAGCAGCTTAGGGGCCGACCGGTGGGGCTACACCTTC. Translation gives CASSLGADRWGYTF. The chain carries TRBV7-2 and TRBJ1-2; D not certain. Germline V gene lookup returns CDR1 SGHTA and CDR2 FQGNSA. V dropped 1 base and J dropped 8 bases, with 14 bases sitting between them. CDR3 length: 14 residues. The full variable domain, with the rest looked up from reference TRBV7-2 and TRBJ1-2, is GAGVSQSPSNKVTEKGKDVELRCDPISGHTALYWYRQSLGQGLEFLIYFQGNSAPDKSGLPSDRFSAERTGGSVSTLTIQRTQQEDSAVYLCASSLGADRWGYTFGSGTRLTVV.